The clone carrying this TCR beta chain has at least ten counts. What it binds is unknown. The data were obtained in a study of T cells in Graves' hyperthyroidism and ophthalmopathy. Amplification targeted TCR beta CDR3 regions from RNA transcripts. HTBI primers were used for first-round RT-PCR of the TCR CDR3. TCRdb analysed the multiplex PCR reads with MiXCR anew, one entry per CDR3 protein. The sample lists 600,000 or so distinct CDR3 sequences; 14% were seen once. Regarding the study as a whole: Patients with ophthalmopathy were separated from those with stable hyperthyroidism by a 13 V-J model.

Ophthalmopathy patients had moderate-to-severe active disease, CAS ≥3, NOSPECS ≥4, and disease duration under 3 months. Patients having uncontrolled infection, another autoimmune disease, pregnancy or lactation were not included. Germline V CDR1 and CDR2: DFQATT, SNEGSKA (reference sequence). V lost 0 bases to trimming and J lost 0 bases, with 15 bases between them. The length of the CDR3 is 16 residues. The specimen was blood. The TCR originated in a woman aged 18-29 years with Graves' ophthalmopathy. The J gene is TRBJ2-7, the V gene TRBV20-1, with D possibly matching TRBD1 (7 bases). The CDR3 reads CSARDVEGAGSYEQYF. DNA for the CDR3: TGCAGTGCTAGAGATGTGGAGGGGGCGGGCTCCTACGAGCAGTACTTC.